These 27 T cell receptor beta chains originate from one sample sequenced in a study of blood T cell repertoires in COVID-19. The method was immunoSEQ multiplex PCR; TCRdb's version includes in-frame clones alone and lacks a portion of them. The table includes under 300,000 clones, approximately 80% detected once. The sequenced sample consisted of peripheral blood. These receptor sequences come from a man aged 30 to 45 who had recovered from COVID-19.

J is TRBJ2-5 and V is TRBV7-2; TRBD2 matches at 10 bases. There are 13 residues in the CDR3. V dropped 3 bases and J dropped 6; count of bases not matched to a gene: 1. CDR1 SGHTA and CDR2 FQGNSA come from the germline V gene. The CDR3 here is CASSFSGGKTQYF. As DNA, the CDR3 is TGTGCCAGCAGCTTTAGCGGGGGGAAGACCCAGTACTTC.

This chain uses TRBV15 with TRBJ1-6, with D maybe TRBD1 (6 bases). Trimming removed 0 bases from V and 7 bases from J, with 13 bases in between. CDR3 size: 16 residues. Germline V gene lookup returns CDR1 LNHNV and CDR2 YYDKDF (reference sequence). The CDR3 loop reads CATSREVGAVNSPLHF. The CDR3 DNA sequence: TGTGCCACCAGCAGAGAGGTGGGGGCCGTCAATTCACCCCTCCACTTT.

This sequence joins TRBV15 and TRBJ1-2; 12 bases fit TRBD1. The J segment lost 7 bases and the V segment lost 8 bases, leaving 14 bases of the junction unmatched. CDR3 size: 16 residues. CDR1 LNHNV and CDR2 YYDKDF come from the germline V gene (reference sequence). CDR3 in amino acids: CATGRGGDRGHGGYTF. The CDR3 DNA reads TGTGCCACCGGAAGAGGGGGGGACAGGGGGCATGGTGGCTACACCTTC.

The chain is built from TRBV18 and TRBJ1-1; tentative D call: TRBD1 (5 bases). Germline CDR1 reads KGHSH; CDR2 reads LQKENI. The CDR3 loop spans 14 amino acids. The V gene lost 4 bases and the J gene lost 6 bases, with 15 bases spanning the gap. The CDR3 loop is CASSLQDRIAEAFF. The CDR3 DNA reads TGTGCCAGCTCACTACAGGATAGGATTGCTGAAGCTTTCTTT.

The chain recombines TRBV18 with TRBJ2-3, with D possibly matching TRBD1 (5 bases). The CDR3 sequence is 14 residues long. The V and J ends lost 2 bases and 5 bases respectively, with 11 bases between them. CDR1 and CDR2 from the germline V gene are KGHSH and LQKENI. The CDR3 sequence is CASSPSARVDTQYF. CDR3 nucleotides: TGTGCCAGCTCACCATCAGCCAGGGTAGATACGCAGTATTTT.

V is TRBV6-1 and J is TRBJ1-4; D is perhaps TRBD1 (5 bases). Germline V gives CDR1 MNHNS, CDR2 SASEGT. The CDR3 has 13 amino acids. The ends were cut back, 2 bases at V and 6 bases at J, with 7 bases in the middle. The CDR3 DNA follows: TGTGCCAGCAGTGAAACACAGGATGAAAAACTGTTTTTT. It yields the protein CASSETQDEKLFF.

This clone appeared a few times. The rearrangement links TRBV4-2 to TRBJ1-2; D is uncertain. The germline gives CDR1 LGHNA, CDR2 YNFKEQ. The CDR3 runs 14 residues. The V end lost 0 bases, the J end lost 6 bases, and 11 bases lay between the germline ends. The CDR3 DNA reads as TGTGCCAGCAGCCAAGAAGGAAGAGGGAATGGCTACACCTTC. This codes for CASSQEGRGNGYTF.

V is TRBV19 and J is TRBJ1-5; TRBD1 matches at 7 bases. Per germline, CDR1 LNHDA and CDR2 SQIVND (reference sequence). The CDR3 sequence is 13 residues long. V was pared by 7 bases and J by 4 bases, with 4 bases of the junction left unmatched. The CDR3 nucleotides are TGTGCCAGTACCGACAGGGAAAATCAGCCCCAGCATTTT. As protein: CASTDRENQPQHF.

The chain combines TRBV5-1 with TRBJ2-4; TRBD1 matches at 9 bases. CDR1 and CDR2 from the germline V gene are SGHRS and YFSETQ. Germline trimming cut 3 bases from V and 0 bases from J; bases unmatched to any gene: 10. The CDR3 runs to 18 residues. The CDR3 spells CASSSGTGTGLAKNIQYF. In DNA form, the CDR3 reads TGCGCCAGCAGCTCCGGGACAGGGACCGGATTAGCCAAAAACATTCAGTACTTC.

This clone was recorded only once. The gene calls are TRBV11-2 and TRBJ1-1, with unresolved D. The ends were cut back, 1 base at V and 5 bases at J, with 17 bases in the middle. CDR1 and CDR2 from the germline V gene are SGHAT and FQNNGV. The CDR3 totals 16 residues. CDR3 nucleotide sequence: TGTGCCAGCAGCTTAGCACCGCCGGGAGGTGGAACTGAAGCTTTCTTT. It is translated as CASSLAPPGGGTEAFF.

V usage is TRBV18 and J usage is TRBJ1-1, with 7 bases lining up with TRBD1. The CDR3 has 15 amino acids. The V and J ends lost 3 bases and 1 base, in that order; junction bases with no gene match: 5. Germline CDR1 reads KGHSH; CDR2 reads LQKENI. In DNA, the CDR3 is TGTGCCAGCTCACCTCTGGACAGGCAGAACACTGAAGCTTTCTTT. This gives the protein CASSPLDRQNTEAFF.

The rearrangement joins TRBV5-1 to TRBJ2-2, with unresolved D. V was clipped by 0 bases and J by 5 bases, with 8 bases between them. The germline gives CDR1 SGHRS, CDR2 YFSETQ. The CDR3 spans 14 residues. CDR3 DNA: TGCGCCAGCAGCTTGGGGGCACCGACCGGGGAGCTGTTTTTT. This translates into CASSLGAPTGELFF. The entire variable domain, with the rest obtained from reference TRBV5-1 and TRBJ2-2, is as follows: KAGVTQTPRYLIKTRGQQVTLSCSPISGHRSVSWYQQTPGQGLQFLFEYFSETQRNKGNFPGRFSGRQFSNSRSEMNVSTLELGDSALYLCASSLGAPTGELFFGEGSRLTVL.

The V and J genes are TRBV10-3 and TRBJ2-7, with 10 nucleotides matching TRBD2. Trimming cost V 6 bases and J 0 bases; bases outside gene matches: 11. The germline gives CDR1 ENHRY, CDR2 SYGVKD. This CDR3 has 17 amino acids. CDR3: CAISPGLAKNSSYEQYF. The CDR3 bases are TGTGCCATCAGCCCGGGACTAGCGAAAAACAGCTCCTACGAGCAGTACTTC.

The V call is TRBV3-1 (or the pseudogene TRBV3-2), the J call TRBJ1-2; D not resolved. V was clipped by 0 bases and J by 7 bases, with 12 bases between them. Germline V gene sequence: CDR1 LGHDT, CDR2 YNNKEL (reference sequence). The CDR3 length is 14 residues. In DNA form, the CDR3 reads TGTGCCAGCAGCCAAGATAAAAGCTGGTCTGGCTACACCTTC. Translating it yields CASSQDKSWSGYTF.

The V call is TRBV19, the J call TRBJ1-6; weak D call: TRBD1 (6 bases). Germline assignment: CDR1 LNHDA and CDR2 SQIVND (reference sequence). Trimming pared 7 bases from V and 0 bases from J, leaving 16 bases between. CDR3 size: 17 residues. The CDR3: CASTSRQVGSYNSPLHF. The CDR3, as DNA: TGTGCCAGTACCTCACGACAGGTCGGCTCCTATAATTCACCCCTCCACTTT. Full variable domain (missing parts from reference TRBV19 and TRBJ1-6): DGGITQSPKYLFRKEGQNVTLSCEQNLNHDAMYWYRQDPGQGLRLIYYSQIVNDFQKGDIAEGYSVSREKKESFPLTVTSAQKNPTAFYLCASTSRQVGSYNSPLHFGNGTRLTVT.

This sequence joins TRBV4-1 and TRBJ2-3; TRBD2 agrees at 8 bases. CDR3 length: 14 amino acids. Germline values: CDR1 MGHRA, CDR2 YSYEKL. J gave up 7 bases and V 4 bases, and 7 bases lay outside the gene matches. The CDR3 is CASSPGGTRNTQYF. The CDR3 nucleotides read TGCGCCAGCAGCCCCGGGGGGACTAGAAATACGCAGTATTTT.

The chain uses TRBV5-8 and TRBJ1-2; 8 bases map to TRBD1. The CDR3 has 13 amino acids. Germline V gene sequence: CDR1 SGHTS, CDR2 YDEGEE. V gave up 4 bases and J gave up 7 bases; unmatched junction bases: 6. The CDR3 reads CASSMDRDIGYTF. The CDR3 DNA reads TGTGCCAGCAGCATGGACAGGGACATTGGCTACACCTTC.

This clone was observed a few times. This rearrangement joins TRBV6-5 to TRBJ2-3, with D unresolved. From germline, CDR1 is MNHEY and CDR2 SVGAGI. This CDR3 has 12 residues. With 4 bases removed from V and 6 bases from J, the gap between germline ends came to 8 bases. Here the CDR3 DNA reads TGTGCCAGCAGTTGGAGCAGCGATACGCAGTATTTT. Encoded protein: CASSWSSDTQYF.

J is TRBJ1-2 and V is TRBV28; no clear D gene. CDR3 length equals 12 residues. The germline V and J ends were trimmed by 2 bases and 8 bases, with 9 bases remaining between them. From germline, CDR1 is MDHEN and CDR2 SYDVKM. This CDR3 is CASSLPPLGYTF. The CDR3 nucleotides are TGTGCCAGCAGTTTACCTCCTCTAGGCTACACCTTC.

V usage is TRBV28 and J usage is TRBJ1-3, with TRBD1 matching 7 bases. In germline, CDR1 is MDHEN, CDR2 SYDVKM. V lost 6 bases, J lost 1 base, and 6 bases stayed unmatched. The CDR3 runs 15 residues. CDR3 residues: CASRRTGPSGNTIYF. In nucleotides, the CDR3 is TGTGCCAGCAGAAGGACAGGACCATCTGGAAACACCATATATTTT.

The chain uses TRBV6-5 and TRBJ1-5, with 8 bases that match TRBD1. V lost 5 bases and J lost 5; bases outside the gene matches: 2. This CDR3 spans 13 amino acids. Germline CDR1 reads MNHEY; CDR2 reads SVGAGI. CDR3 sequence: CASSQGAYQPQHF. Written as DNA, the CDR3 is TGTGCCAGCAGTCAGGGGGCCTATCAGCCCCAGCATTTT.

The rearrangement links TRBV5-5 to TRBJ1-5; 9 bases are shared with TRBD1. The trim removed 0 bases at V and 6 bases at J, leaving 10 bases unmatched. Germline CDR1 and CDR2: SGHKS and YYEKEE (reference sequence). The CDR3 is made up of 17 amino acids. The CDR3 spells CASSLAPGQGGAQPQHF. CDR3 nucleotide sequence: TGTGCCAGCAGCTTGGCCCCGGGACAGGGAGGGGCTCAGCCCCAGCATTTT.

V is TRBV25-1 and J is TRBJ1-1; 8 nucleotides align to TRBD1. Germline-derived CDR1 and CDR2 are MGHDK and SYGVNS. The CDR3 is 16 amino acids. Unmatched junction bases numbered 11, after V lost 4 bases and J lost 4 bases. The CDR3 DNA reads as TGTGCCAGCAGTGGGGTAACCCCTGGGACAGGCACTGAAGCTTTCTTT. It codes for CASSGVTPGTGTEAFF.

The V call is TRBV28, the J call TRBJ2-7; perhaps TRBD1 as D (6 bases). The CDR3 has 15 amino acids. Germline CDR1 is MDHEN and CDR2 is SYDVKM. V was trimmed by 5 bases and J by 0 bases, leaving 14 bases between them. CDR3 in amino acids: CASSVTGLSSYEQYV. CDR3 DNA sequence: TGTGCCAGCAGTGTCACAGGGTTAAGCTCCTACGAGCAGTACGTC.

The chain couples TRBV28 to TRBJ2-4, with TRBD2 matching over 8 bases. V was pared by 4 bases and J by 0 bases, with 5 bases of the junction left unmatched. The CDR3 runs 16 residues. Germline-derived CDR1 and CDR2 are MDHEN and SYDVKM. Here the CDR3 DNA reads TGTGCCAGCAGTTCTCCAGCGGGGGTAGCCAAAAACATTCAGTACTTC. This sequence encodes CASSSPAGVAKNIQYF.

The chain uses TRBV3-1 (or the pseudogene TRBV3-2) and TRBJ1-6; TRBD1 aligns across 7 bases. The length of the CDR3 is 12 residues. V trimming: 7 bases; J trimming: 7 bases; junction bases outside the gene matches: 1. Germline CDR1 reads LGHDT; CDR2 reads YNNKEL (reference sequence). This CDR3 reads CASKGQNSPLHF. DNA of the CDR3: TGTGCCAGCAAGGGACAGAATTCACCCCTCCACTTT.

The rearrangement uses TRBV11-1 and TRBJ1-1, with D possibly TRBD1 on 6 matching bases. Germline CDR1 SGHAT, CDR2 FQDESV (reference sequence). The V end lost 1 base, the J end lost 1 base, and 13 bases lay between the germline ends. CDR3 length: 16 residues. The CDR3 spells CASSLVSGGPNTEAFF. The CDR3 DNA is TGTGCCAGCAGCTTAGTGAGTGGGGGCCCGAACACTGAAGCTTTCTTT.